This T cell receptor (beta chain) was retrieved from a study of shared clonotypes between healthy human individuals. This CDR3 is 14 amino acids long. V was pared by 2 bases and J by 4 bases, with 12 bases between. CDR1 SGDLS and CDR2 YYNGEE come from the germline V gene. Per the original data handling: Sequence data from immunoSEQ were junction-only and lacked quality scores; consequently, filtering differed. The protocol was immunoSEQ multiplex PCR, while the TCRdb copy is restricted to in-frame clones and leaves out a portion. V and J calls and clone size are given by that table; D and trimming were obtained from the DNA. The data show 2 million to 2.5 million clones, with about nine tenths seen just once and 0.3% to 0.4% held by the top ten. The study separated CD4+ cells into CD45RA+ naive and CD45RA-negative memory subsets.

The sequenced sample was naive CD4+ T cells from PBMCs. Subset described: CD45RA+ positively selected. V and J are TRBV9 and TRBJ1-2; weak D call: TRBD1 (5 bases). The clonotype was recovered from a man in his late teens or twenties in good health. Some clones in this sample may be carry-over from other donors' samples. CDR3: CASSVNGDRYGYTF. CDR3 nucleotides: TGTGCCAGCAGCGTGAATGGGGACCGCTATGGCTACACCTTC.